This T cell receptor beta chain is from a study of Ad26.COV2.S vaccination and SARS-CoV-2 variants. The repertoire was sequenced with immunoSEQ multiplex PCR; TCRdb's copy has only in-frame clones and lacks some. The sample consists of about 350,000 clones, about 85% of them appearing once. As for treatment: 15 to 20 received Ad26.COV2.S at low or high dose, single or two shots; several received placebo; per-sample allocation not given. Sample collection was performed on day 63 after the first vaccine or placebo injection. Losses at the gene ends were 7 bases for V and 4 bases for J; bases not matched to a gene: 5. Germline CDR1 SGHNT, CDR2 YYREEE (reference sequence). The CDR3 consists of 14 residues. This clone appeared once.

This sequence was found in a person between 18 and 60 years old who received the Ad26.COV2.S COVID-19 vaccine or a placebo. V usage is TRBV5-4 and J usage is TRBJ2-5, with 12 bases matching TRBD2. The sequences come from peripheral blood, collected in a trial of Ad26.COV2.S vaccine versus placebo. CDR3 loop: CASQGLAGPETQYF. The CDR3 DNA reads as TGTGCCAGCCAGGGACTAGCGGGTCCAGAGACCCAGTACTTC.